These 18 T cell receptor beta chains were all obtained from the same sample, sequenced in a study of chemoradiotherapy in HPV16-positive cancers. The method was immunoSEQ multiplex PCR; TCRdb's version includes in-frame clones alone and lacks a portion of them. The sample lists some 28,000 clones; more than 80% were seen once. The specimen was blood, collected from a patient who underwent chemoradiotherapy. These receptors all stem from a human donor with HPV-associated anogenital cancer.

This clone has only a few counts. The V call is TRBV6-6, the J call TRBJ1-5; no firm D call. Germline V CDR1 and CDR2: MNHNY, SVGAGI (reference sequence). The CDR3 contains 13 residues. The CDR3 region is CSARGGSNQPQHF. For the CDR3, the DNA is TGTTCGGCCCGGGGAGGGAGCAATCAGCCCCAGCATTTT.

The rearrangement uses TRBV6-1 and TRBJ2-7, with 9 bases lining up with TRBD1. Per the germline V gene, CDR1 is MNHNS and CDR2 is SASEGT. V shed 3 bases, J shed 2 bases, and the junction held 8 bases outside the gene matches. The length of the CDR3 is 16 residues. In DNA form, the CDR3 reads TGTGCCAGCAGTGAGGATCGACAGGGGGTTCCCTACGAGCAGTACGTC. Encoded protein: CASSEDRQGVPYEQYV.

The CDR3: CASIAQWSGNTEAFF. DNA of the CDR3: TGTGCCAGCATAGCGCAGTGGTCAGGGAACACTGAAGCTTTCTTT. This chain connects TRBV6-1 to TRBJ1-1; D gene ambiguous. Trimming removed 7 bases from V and 1 base from J, with 16 bases in between. CDR1 is MNHNS and CDR2 is SASEGT in the germline V gene. This CDR3 is built from 15 residues.

The chain is built from TRBV15 and TRBJ2-7, with TRBD1 matching over 8 bases. CDR1 is LNHNV, CDR2 YYDKDF, per germline (reference sequence). The CDR3 length is 15 residues. V shed 5 bases, J shed 3 bases, and the junction held 9 bases outside the gene matches. The CDR3 spells CATSFPRDRNYEQYF. CDR3 nucleotides: TGTGCCACCAGCTTCCCCCGGGACAGGAACTACGAGCAGTACTTC. The entire variable domain, with the rest obtained from reference TRBV15 and TRBJ2-7, is as follows: DAMVIQNPRYQVTQFGKPVTLSCSQTLNHNVMYWYQQKSSQAPKLLFHYYDKDFNNEADTPDNFQSRRPNTSFCFLDIRSPGLGDTAMYLCATSFPRDRNYEQYFGPGTRLTVT.

The J gene is TRBJ2-5, the V gene TRBV5-6; D possibly matches TRBD1 or TRBD2 (5 bases each). Trimming shortened V by 5 bases and J by 1 base, and 9 bases separated the two germline ends. CDR1 and CDR2 (germline): SGHDT, YYEEEE. The CDR3 length is 13 residues. CDR3 in DNA: TGTGCCAGCAGGAGGGGCGGCCAAGAGACCCAGTACTTC. This codes for CASRRGGQETQYF. Looking up the rest from reference TRBV5-6 and TRBJ2-5 gives the full variable domain: DAGVTQSPTHLIKTRGQQVTLRCSPKSGHDTVSWYQQALGQGPQFIFQYYEEEERQRGNFPDRFSGHQFPNYSSELNVNALLLGDSALYLCASRRGGQETQYFGPGTRLLVL.

The chain joins TRBV29-1 to TRBJ2-6, with D possibly matching TRBD1 (6 bases). With 5 bases removed from V and 4 bases from J, the gap between germline ends came to 9 bases. Germline CDR1 is SQVTM and CDR2 is ANQGSEA. The CDR3 spans 13 residues. The CDR3 DNA reads TGCAGCGTTTACAGGGCCGGGGCCAACGTCCTGACTTTC. It yields the protein CSVYRAGANVLTF.

The chain couples TRBV2 to TRBJ1-1, with a weak D call TRBD1 (5 bases). CDR1 is SNHLY, CDR2 FYNNEI, per germline. There are 13 residues in the CDR3. Trimming stripped 3 bases from V and 2 bases from J, with 7 bases between. CDR3 protein: CASSEGENTEAFF. The CDR3 DNA is TGTGCCAGCAGTGAGGGGGAAAACACTGAAGCTTTCTTT.

This chain connects TRBV2 to TRBJ2-5; D unclear. V was pared by 2 bases and J by 7 bases, with 17 bases between. CDR1 and CDR2 (germline): SNHLY, FYNNEI. CDR3 length: 15 amino acids. In DNA, the CDR3 is TGTGCCAGCAGTGAAATCTCCTCCATCACGGGGACCCAGTACTTC. Translated: CASSEISSITGTQYF.

The rearrangement joins TRBV19 to TRBJ2-7; weak D call: TRBD2 (5 bases). Deletions cut 3 bases from V and 5 bases from J, with 14 bases between. CDR3 length: 14 amino acids. CDR1 and CDR2 (germline): LNHDA, SQIVND (reference sequence). CDR3 protein: CASSISSPEDEQYF. Here the CDR3 DNA reads TGTGCCAGTAGTATTTCCTCCCCGGAGGACGAGCAGTACTTC.

The chain combines TRBV27 with TRBJ1-5; possible D gene TRBD1, 5 bases. Trimming took 1 base from V and 6 from J, leaving 7 bases between them. CDR1 MNHEY and CDR2 SMNVEV come from the germline V gene (reference sequence). The CDR3 covers 13 residues. The CDR3 region is CASSLLGVQPQHF. DNA of the CDR3: TGTGCCAGCAGTTTATTAGGGGTTCAGCCCCAGCATTTT.

This chain connects TRBV2 to TRBJ2-1; TRBD2 agrees at 12 bases. The trim removed 7 bases at V and 7 bases at J, leaving 8 bases unmatched. The CDR3 totals 15 residues. In germline, CDR1 is SNHLY, CDR2 FYNNEI. The chain's CDR3 is CASKPGLAGRNEQFF. In DNA, the CDR3 is TGTGCCAGCAAACCAGGACTAGCGGGGAGGAATGAGCAGTTCTTC.

This rearrangement joins TRBV5-4 to TRBJ1-1; 11 nucleotides line up with TRBD1. Germline-derived CDR1 and CDR2 are SGHNT and YYREEE (reference sequence). The CDR3 is 15 amino acids. V gave up 5 bases and J gave up 4 bases; unmatched junction bases: 7. The CDR3 coding sequence is TGTGCCAGCAGTTCCTGGACAGGGGGCGGCACTGAAGCTTTCTTT. It yields the protein CASSSWTGGGTEAFF.

The rearrangement joins TRBV15 to TRBJ1-2; TRBD1 matches 10 bases. The CDR3 runs to 17 residues. V lost 0 bases, J lost 5 bases, and 9 bases stayed unmatched. Germline values: CDR1 LNHNV, CDR2 YYDKDF (reference sequence). The CDR3 here is CATSRDRGDRGRYGYTF. The CDR3 DNA reads TGTGCCACCAGCAGAGATCGGGGGGACAGGGGCAGATATGGCTACACCTTC.

The chain links TRBV5-1 to TRBJ2-1; D might be TRBD1 (6 bases). The CDR3 has 14 amino acids. V was pared by 4 bases and J by 4 bases, with 12 bases between. Germline values: CDR1 SGHRS, CDR2 YFSETQ. CDR3 in DNA: TGCGCCAGCAGCCACAGACAGGCTTACAATGAGCAGTTCTTC. It encodes CASSHRQAYNEQFF.

This clone has just a few counts. The chain combines TRBV10-3 with TRBJ2-3, with D unresolved. The CDR3 extends over 11 amino acids. From germline, CDR1 is ENHRY and CDR2 SYGVKD. Trimming shortened V by 0 bases and J by 10 bases, and 5 bases separated the two germline ends. In nucleotides, the CDR3 is TGTGCCATCAGTGAGTCCTATTCGCAGTATTTT. Translation gives CAISESYSQYF.

The chain combines TRBV5-1 with TRBJ2-3; 7 positions agree with TRBD2. The germline CDR1 and CDR2 sequences are SGHRS and YFSETQ. This CDR3 comprises 15 residues. J was trimmed by 2 bases and V by 1 base; bases with no gene match: 4. The CDR3 sequence: CASSLRRGDTDTQYF. The CDR3 DNA sequence: TGCGCCAGCAGCTTGAGACGGGGGGACACAGATACGCAGTATTTT.

V is TRBV5-4 and J is TRBJ1-1; TRBD1 aligns across 10 bases. Trimming took 5 bases from V and 0 from J; bases not matched to a gene: 10. Per germline, CDR1 SGHNT and CDR2 YYREEE (reference sequence). The CDR3 has 17 amino acids. The CDR3 region has the DNA TGTGCCAGCAGTGACCGGGACAGGGGTCGCATGAACACTGAAGCTTTCTTT. Residues: CASSDRDRGRMNTEAFF.

V usage is TRBV6-1 and J usage is TRBJ2-2; D is undetermined. The CDR3 spans 13 residues. The V end was cut by 2 bases, the J end by 6 bases, with 7 bases between. The germline CDR1 and CDR2 sequences are MNHNS and SASEGT. CDR3 bases: TGTGCCAGCAGTGAATTTGGGGCCGGGGAGCTGTTTTTT. Its translation is CASSEFGAGELFF.